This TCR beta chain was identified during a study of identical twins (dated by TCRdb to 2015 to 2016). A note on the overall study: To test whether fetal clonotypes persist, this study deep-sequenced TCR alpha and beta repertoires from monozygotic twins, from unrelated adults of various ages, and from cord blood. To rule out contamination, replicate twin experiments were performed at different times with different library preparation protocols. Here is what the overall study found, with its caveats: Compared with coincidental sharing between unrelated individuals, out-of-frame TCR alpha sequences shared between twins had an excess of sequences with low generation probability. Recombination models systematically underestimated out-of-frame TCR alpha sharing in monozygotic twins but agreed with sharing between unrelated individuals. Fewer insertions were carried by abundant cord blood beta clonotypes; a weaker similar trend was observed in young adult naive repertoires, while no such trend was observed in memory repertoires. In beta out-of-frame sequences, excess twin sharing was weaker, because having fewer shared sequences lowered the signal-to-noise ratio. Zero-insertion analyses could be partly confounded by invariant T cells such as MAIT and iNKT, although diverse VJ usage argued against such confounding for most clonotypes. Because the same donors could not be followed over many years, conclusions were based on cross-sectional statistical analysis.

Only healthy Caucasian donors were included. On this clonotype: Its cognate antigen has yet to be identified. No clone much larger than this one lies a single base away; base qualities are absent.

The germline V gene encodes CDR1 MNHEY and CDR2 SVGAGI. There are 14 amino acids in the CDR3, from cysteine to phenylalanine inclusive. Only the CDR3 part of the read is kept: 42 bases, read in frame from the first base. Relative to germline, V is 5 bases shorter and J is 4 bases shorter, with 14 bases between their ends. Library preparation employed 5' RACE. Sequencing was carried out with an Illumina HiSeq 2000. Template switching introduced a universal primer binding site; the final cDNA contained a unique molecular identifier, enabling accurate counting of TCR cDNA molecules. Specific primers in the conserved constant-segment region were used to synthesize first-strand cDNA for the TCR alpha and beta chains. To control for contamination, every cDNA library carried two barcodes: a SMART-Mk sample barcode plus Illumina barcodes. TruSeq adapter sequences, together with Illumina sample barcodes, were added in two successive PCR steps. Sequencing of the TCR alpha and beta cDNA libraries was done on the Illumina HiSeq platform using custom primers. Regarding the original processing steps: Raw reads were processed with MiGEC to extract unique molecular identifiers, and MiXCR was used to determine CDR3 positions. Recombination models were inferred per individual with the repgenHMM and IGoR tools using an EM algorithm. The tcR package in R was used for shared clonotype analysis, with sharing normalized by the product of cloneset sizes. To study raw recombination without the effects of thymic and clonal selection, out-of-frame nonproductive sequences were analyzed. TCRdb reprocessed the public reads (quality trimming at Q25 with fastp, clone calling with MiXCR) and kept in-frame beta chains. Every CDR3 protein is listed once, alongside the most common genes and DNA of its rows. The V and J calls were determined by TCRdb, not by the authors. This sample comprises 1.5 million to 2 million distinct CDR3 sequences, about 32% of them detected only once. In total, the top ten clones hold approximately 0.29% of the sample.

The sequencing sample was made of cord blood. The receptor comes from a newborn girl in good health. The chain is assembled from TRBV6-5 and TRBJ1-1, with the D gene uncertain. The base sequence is TGTGCCAGCAGTCCCTCCAACGTGGGCACTGAAGCTTTCTTT. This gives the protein CASSPSNVGTEAFF.